The 3 T cell receptor beta chains given below trace back to one sample, sequenced in a study of blood T cell repertoires in COVID-19. Generated by immunoSEQ multiplex PCR, the TCRdb table keeps only in-frame clones and is missing some. In the table there are over 100,000 clones, over 75% of which are singletons. The sequenced material came from peripheral blood. The receptor source for this set is a man aged 60 to 69 with active or convalescent COVID-19.

The table lists this clone with a count of one. The chain combines TRBV24-1 with TRBJ2-5; 10 nucleotides match TRBD2. The CDR3 loop spans 17 amino acids. After removal of 2 bases from V and 5 bases from J, the junction contained 10 bases not matched to a gene. Germline V lookup: CDR1 KGHDR, CDR2 SFDVKD. CDR3 protein: CATSDSGLAISIETQYF. The CDR3 DNA is TGTGCCACCAGTGATTCGGGACTAGCGATTAGCATTGAGACCCAGTACTTC.

V usage is TRBV18 and J usage is TRBJ2-1; 8 nucleotides agree with TRBD2. With 7 bases clipped from V and 5 bases from J, the junction kept 7 bases outside the gene matches. CDR1 and CDR2 (germline): KGHSH, LQKENI. The CDR3 has 14 residues. The CDR3 DNA is TGTGCCAGCTGCTACGGGAGGGCCAACAATGAGCAGTTCTTC. It is translated as CASCYGRANNEQFF.

In this sample, this clone turned up once. The chain joins TRBV15 to TRBJ2-7; 11 nucleotides match TRBD2. The CDR3 covers 17 residues. CDR1 and CDR2 (germline): LNHNV, YYDKDF (reference sequence). V trimming: 1 base; J trimming: 7 bases; junction bases outside the gene matches: 12. The CDR3 DNA is TGTGCCACCAGCAGAGGCAGTAGGGCTAGCGGGAGGCGGGAGCAGTACTTC. Amino acids: CATSRGSRASGRREQYF.